What follows are 21 T cell receptor beta chains derived from one specimen sequenced in a study of T cells in Graves' hyperthyroidism and ophthalmopathy. The TCR beta CDR3 regions underwent amplification using RNA transcripts as the source. The HTBI primer set was used in a first-round RT-PCR of the TCR CDR3. From the multiplex PCR reads, TCRdb called clonotypes with MiXCR, one entry per CDR3 protein. This sample has about 530,000 distinct CDR3 sequences; about 15% occur once, and the top ten carry about 16%. The specimen sequenced was blood. The origin of the receptors is a woman in her late teens or twenties with Graves' ophthalmopathy.

The J gene is TRBJ2-1, the V gene TRBV4-2; unclear D gene. CDR1 is LGHNA, CDR2 YNFKEQ, per germline. The ends were cut back, 4 bases at V and 4 bases at J, with 14 bases in the middle. The CDR3 spans 15 residues. DNA for the CDR3: TGTGCCAGCAGCCGAGACCTGACTGGATACAATGAGCAGTTCTTC. Amino acids: CASSRDLTGYNEQFF.

This clonotype has ten or more counts. The chain carries TRBV6-1 and TRBJ1-1; D is perhaps TRBD1 (6 bases). Trimming removed 5 bases from V and 4 bases from J, with 14 bases in between. The CDR3 runs to 14 residues. Germline CDR1 MNHNS, CDR2 SASEGT. CDR3 loop: CASSYGQGSTEAFF. The CDR3, as DNA: TGTGCCAGCAGTTACGGCCAGGGGAGCACTGAAGCTTTCTTT.

Remarks on this clonotype: This may stem from a read error, because a much larger clone lies one nucleotide away. The rearrangement joins TRBV7-3 to TRBJ2-2; D is unresolved. The CDR3 covers 13 residues. Germline CDR1 is SGHTA and CDR2 is FQGTGA. CDR3 loop: CTSSLQGSGELFF. CDR3 nucleotides: TGTACCAGCAGCTTACAAGGGTCCGGGGAGCTGTTTTTT.

This clonotype was seen only a few times. The V and J genes are TRBV15 and TRBJ1-2; D not certain. Trimming took 0 bases from V and 1 from J, leaving 0 bases between them. Germline V gene data show CDR1 as LNHNV and CDR2 as YYDKDF (reference sequence). The CDR3 is 12 residues long. This CDR3 is CATSRDNYGYTF. CDR3 sequence (DNA): TGTGCCACCAGCAGAGATAACTATGGCTACACCTTC.

This clonotype was observed at least ten times. This chain joins TRBV29-1 and TRBJ2-2, with 12 nucleotides matching TRBD2. The V gene end was trimmed by 7 bases and the J gene end by 3 bases; junction bases not matched to a gene: 3. The germline V gene has CDR1 SQVTM and CDR2 ANQGSEA. CDR3 length equals 14 residues. The CDR3 coding sequence is TGCAGCGCGGGGACTAGCGGGTACACCGGGGAGCTGTTTTTT. It specifies CSAGTSGYTGELFF.

This clonotype was seen at least ten times. The CDR3 region is CASSRSIKTGTGYNSPLHF. The CDR3 DNA reads TGTGCCAGCAGCCGAAGTATCAAGACAGGGACGGGGTATAATTCACCCCTCCACTTT. The chain employs TRBV28 and TRBJ1-6; 7 positions agree with TRBD1. The length of the CDR3 is 19 residues. Germline lookup yields CDR1 MDHEN and CDR2 SYDVKM. The trim removed 6 bases at V and 4 bases at J, leaving 18 bases unmatched.

The V call is TRBV29-1, the J call TRBJ1-4; 8 bases agree with TRBD1. The CDR3 has 15 amino acids. V lost 6 bases, J lost 0 bases, and 6 bases stayed unmatched. CDR1 is SQVTM, CDR2 ANQGSEA, per germline. CDR3 residues: CSVAGTGATNEKLFF. The CDR3 bases are TGCAGCGTCGCCGGGACAGGTGCAACTAATGAAAAACTGTTTTTT.

In its sample, this clonotype was seen once. The chain couples TRBV4-3 to TRBJ2-1; 10 positions match TRBD2. V trimming: 2 bases; J trimming: 8 bases; junction bases outside the gene matches: 9. The CDR3 has 16 residues. Per germline, CDR1 LGHNA and CDR2 YSLEER. The CDR3 region has the DNA TGCGCCAGCAGCCAAAATGGGGCTAGCGGGAGCTATGAGCAGTTCTTC. Translation gives CASSQNGASGSYEQFF.

This clonotype was picked up many times. V is TRBV30 and J is TRBJ1-5, with a weak D call TRBD1 (5 bases). Germline assignment: CDR1 GTSNPN and CDR2 SVGIG (reference sequence). Trimming left V 0 bases short and J 5 bases short, with 8 bases between. The CDR3 contains 13 residues. The CDR3 DNA is TGTGCCTGGAGTGTCCAGGGCCATCAGCCCCAGCATTTT. This gives the protein CAWSVQGHQPQHF.

The rearrangement links TRBV13 to TRBJ2-7, with TRBD2 matching 7 bases. Germline V gene sequence: CDR1 PRHDT, CDR2 FYEKMQ (reference sequence). Trimming at V came to 2 bases and at J to 0 bases, leaving 13 bases not matched to a gene. This CDR3 is 18 amino acids long. The CDR3 is CASSLRASGITSSYEQYF. The CDR3 DNA reads TGTGCCAGCAGCTTACGAGCTAGCGGTATAACCAGCTCCTACGAGCAGTACTTC. Based on the CDR3 plus reference TRBV13 and TRBJ2-7, the full variable domain is AAGVIQSPRHLIKEKRETATLKCYPIPRHDTVYWYQQGPGQDPQFLISFYEKMQSDKGSIPDRFSAQQFSDYHSELNMSSLELGDSALYFCASSLRASGITSSYEQYFGPGTRLTVT.

This clonotype was recorded at least ten times. J is TRBJ1-1 and V is TRBV7-9; 7 bases align to TRBD1. V lost 2 bases, J lost 1 base, and 7 bases stayed unmatched. This CDR3 spans 16 amino acids. Germline loops: CDR1 SEHNR, CDR2 FQNEAQ (reference sequence). The chain's CDR3 is CASSLRTGATNTEAFF. DNA for the CDR3: TGTGCCAGCAGCTTAAGGACAGGCGCTACGAACACTGAAGCTTTCTTT.

This clonotype appeared many times. The chain links TRBV5-6 to TRBJ2-3; no firm D call. Germline CDR1 reads SGHDT; CDR2 reads YYEEEE. With 0 bases removed from V and 3 bases from J, the gap between germline ends came to 14 bases. This CDR3 spans 16 amino acids. DNA for the CDR3: TGTGCCAGCAGCTTGGCCACCGGCCATTCGACAGATACGCAGTATTTT. Amino acid sequence: CASSLATGHSTDTQYF.

This clonotype was detected only a few times. This chain uses TRBV13 with TRBJ2-1, with TRBD2 matching 13 bases. CDR1 is PRHDT and CDR2 is FYEKMQ in the germline V gene (reference sequence). This CDR3 contains 15 residues. Trimming removed 6 bases from V and 6 bases from J; junction bases left unmatched: 5. Here the CDR3 reads CASRTLAGGPNEQFF. The CDR3 DNA is TGTGCCAGCAGGACACTAGCGGGGGGGCCCAATGAGCAGTTCTTC.

Concerning this clonotype: A much larger clone lies one base from this, so it may be a read error. The chain uses TRBV28 and TRBJ1-6; D is undetermined. The V gene's germline CDR1 is MDHEN and CDR2 SYDVKM. This CDR3 contains 17 residues. The CDR3 spells CASSLSIVDSYNSRLHF. The DNA for the CDR3 is TGTGCCAGCAGTTTATCGATAGTTGACTCCTATAATTCACGCCTCCACTTT.

This clonotype was detected many times. V gene TRBV19 combines with J gene TRBJ2-5; D is undetermined. The germline V gene has CDR1 LNHDA and CDR2 SQIVND (reference sequence). The V end was cut by 9 bases, the J end by 3 bases, with 11 bases between. The CDR3 has 12 amino acids. The CDR3, as DNA: TGTGCCAGCAGCCCCGGTGAAGAGACCCAGTACTTC. It translates to CASSPGEETQYF.

This clonotype has more than one count but fewer than ten. This chain connects TRBV10-3 to TRBJ2-7; 8 nucleotides agree with TRBD1. From germline, CDR1 is ENHRY and CDR2 SYGVKD. The CDR3 spans 12 residues. Losses at the gene ends were 10 bases for V and 5 bases for J; bases not matched to a gene: 7. The CDR3 spells CATRTGTNEQYF. The CDR3 DNA reads TGTGCCACCAGGACAGGGACCAACGAGCAGTACTTC.

Ten or more counts support this clonotype. The chain uses TRBV28 and TRBJ2-3; 10 positions agree with TRBD2. Germline loops: CDR1 MDHEN, CDR2 SYDVKM. After removal of 3 bases from V and 5 bases from J, the junction contained 8 bases not matched to a gene. This CDR3 comprises 16 residues. CDR3: CASSFSISGGRDTQYF. The CDR3 region has the DNA TGTGCCAGCAGTTTTAGCATTAGCGGGGGGAGAGATACGCAGTATTTT.

In its sample, this clonotype was seen once. V gene TRBV12-3 or TRBV12-4 combines with J gene TRBJ1-5; no clear D. Trimming removed 6 bases at V and 1 base at J, with 7 bases between. This CDR3 is built from 13 residues. The CDR3 region is CASRLRSNQPQHF. Here the CDR3 DNA reads TGTGCCAGCAGACTGAGAAGCAATCAGCCCCAGCATTTT.

This clonotype was picked up many times. Written as DNA, the CDR3 is TGCAGTGCTACCGGGACAGTGACTATGATCTATGGCTACACCTTC. Amino acid sequence: CSATGTVTMIYGYTF. The chain is built from TRBV20-1 and TRBJ1-2; the match to TRBD1 covers 7 bases. CDR1 and CDR2 from the germline V gene are DFQATT and SNEGSKA (reference sequence). V was pared by 4 bases and J by 4 bases, with 12 bases of the junction left unmatched. This CDR3 is 15 amino acids long.

This clonotype was picked up many times. The rearrangement joins TRBV12-3 or TRBV12-4 to TRBJ2-7; D tentatively reads TRBD1 or TRBD2 (5 bases each). The ends were cut back, 6 bases at V and 1 base at J, with 16 bases in the middle. The CDR3 spans 15 residues. Written as DNA, the CDR3 is TGTGCCAGCAGCGCTGAAGAGCGGACATCCTACGAGCAGTACTTC. Amino acids: CASSAEERTSYEQYF.

The chain joins TRBV7-2 to TRBJ2-3; 10 nucleotides match TRBD2. CDR1 is SGHTA and CDR2 is FQGNSA in the germline V gene. Trimming removed 4 bases from V and 5 bases from J; junction bases left unmatched: 12. The CDR3 runs to 17 residues. CDR3 protein: CASSWSASGGGGDTQYF. CDR3 bases: TGTGCCAGCAGCTGGTCGGCTAGCGGGGGCGGGGGAGATACGCAGTATTTT. The full variable domain, with the rest looked up from reference TRBV7-2 and TRBJ2-3, is GAGVSQSPSNKVTEKGKDVELRCDPISGHTALYWYRQSLGQGLEFLIYFQGNSAPDKSGLPSDRFSAERTGGSVSTLTIQRTQQEDSAVYLCASSWSASGGGGDTQYFGPGTRLTVL.